The clone carrying this TCR beta chain was seen repeatedly, ten times or more. Its target is unknown. This entry belongs to a study of neurological immune-mediated disorders. Findings of the study overall: Across subjects, no CDR3 amino acid sequence appeared in expanded clones of more than one subject, a finding that suggested private repertoires in all groups. HTLV-1-associated myelopathy ranked highest for TCR clonal expansion and multiple sclerosis lowest, beneath healthy controls.

By 5'RACE with 10-nucleotide random UMIs, the cDNA was made. TCRdb analysed the 5' RACE reads with MiXCR anew, one entry per CDR3 protein. The repertoire holds fewer than 55,000 distinct CDR3 sequences, with about 13% as singletons. As to time point: longitudinal time-point 3. The unsorted libraries were made from 2 million PBMCs kept at -80 C. The clonotype originates from a male donor with HTLV-1-associated myelopathy (HAM/TSP). Specimen: PBMCs.

For the CDR3, the DNA is TGTGCCAGCAGCCTCGGGACAGGTTGGAATCAGCCCCAGCATTTT. Protein: CASSLGTGWNQPQHF. The V and J genes are TRBV7-2 and TRBJ1-5; 8 bases are shared with TRBD1. Germline CDR1 and CDR2: SGHTA and FQGNSA. The J segment lost 4 bases and the V segment lost 5 bases, leaving 7 bases of the junction unmatched. CDR3 length: 15 amino acids.